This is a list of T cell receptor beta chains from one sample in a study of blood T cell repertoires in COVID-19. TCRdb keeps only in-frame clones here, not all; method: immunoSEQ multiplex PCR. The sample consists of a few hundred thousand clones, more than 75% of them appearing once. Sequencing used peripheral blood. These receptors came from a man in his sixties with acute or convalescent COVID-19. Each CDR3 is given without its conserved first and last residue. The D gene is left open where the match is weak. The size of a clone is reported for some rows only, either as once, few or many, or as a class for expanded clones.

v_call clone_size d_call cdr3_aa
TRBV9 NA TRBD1 ASSRQGADGYT
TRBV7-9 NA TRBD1 ASSGNQGAGFHGYT
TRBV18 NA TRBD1 ASSPRTGTASGNTIY
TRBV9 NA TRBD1 ASSARTGADTQY
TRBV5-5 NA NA ASGWGLWTDTQY
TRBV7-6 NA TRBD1 ASSLVYRGRLPNEQF
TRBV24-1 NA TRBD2 ATSDLSASGGAGNEQF
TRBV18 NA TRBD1 ASSQKQGPETQY
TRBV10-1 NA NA ASSQGTGNTIY
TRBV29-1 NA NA SVAGSNQPQH
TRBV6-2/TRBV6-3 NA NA ASSYWGRELF
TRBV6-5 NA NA ASRGYEGTGELF
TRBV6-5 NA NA ASTARGQIIGELF
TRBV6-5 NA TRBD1 ASSRDRAKETQY
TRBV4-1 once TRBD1 ASSQTGTGFGYT
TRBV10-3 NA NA AISEEGVGNQPQH
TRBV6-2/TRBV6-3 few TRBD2 ASSPGLAGLMAQY
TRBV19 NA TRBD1 ASSPGTGASNTEAF
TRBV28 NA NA ASSSNPSSYNSPLH
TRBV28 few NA ASRAERMNTEAF
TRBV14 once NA ASSQDRAGLNIQY
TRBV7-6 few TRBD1 ASSLSSGTGDRYMNTEAF
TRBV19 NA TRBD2 ASSSGLAGVGGYEQY
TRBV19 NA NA ASTDGTPASNQPQH
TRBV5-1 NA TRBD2 ASSLDGGAAYNEQF
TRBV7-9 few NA ASSLSTTGREKLF
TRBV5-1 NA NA ASSLTSSSYNEQF
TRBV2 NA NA ASRGDSGRWDEKLF
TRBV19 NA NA ASSIYGGGTDTQY
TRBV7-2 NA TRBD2 ASSSERAGVGETQY
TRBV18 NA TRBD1 ASSGSRDRNQPQH
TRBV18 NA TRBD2 ASSSSSGGLEGTQY
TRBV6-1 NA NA ASSDLSAGRGTQY
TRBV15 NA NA ATSRDRVGGYGYT
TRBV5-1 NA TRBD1 ASSPPDRGGQETQY
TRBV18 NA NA ASSPPTPHRGYGYT
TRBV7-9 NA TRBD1 ASSWGTGGPDTQY
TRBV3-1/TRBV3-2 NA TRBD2 ASSPLAGGDEQF
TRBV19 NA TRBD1 ASSIQGAQVDTQY
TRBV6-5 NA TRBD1 ASSWDRVNTEAF
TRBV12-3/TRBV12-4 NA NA ASRLGANYGYT
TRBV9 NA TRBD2 ASSRLAGMPSQETQY
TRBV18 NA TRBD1 ASSPMATGVNTEAF
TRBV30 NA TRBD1 AWSDRQGRGTF
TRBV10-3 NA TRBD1 AISETGTGRETQY
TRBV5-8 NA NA ASSSALLAEAF
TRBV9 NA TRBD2 ASSVSRSPGLAGEVASSYNEQF
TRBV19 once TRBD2 ASSQGLARLETQY
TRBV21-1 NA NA ASSNPRRGSVKRGEQY
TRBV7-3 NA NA ASSLRFEDNEQF
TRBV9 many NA ASSDRPGGTEAF
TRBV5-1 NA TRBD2 ASSLGPLAGSSTDTQY
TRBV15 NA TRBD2 ATSDEWVAGESYNEQF
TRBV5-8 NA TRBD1 ASTREGTGGPISYEQY
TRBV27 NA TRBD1 ASSFRTGGVRNSPLH
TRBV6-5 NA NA ASSYLGSEQF
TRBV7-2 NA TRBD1 ASSPGQGNTEAF